This record looks at one T cell receptor (beta chain) sequence and its context. Profiling relied on immunoSEQ multiplex PCR, and the TCRdb table lists in-frame clones only, not all of them. The data show 180,000 or so clones, around 86% seen once. These data are taken from a study of blood T cell repertoires in COVID-19. Study in general: Acute-phase and convalescent COVID-19 samples originated in the United States, Italy and Spain.

The length of the CDR3 is 15 residues. CDR1 and CDR2 (germline): SGHTA, FQGNSA. The V segment lost 5 bases and the J segment 0 bases; nucleotides outside the gene matches: 2. This clonotype was sampled from a man in his sixties or seventies with acute or convalescent COVID-19. This chain joins TRBV7-2 and TRBJ1-4; TRBD1 matches 8 bases. The source material was peripheral blood. The CDR3 protein is CASSQQGATNEKLFF. The CDR3 DNA sequence: TGTGCCAGCAGCCAACAGGGGGCAACTAATGAAAAACTGTTTTTT.